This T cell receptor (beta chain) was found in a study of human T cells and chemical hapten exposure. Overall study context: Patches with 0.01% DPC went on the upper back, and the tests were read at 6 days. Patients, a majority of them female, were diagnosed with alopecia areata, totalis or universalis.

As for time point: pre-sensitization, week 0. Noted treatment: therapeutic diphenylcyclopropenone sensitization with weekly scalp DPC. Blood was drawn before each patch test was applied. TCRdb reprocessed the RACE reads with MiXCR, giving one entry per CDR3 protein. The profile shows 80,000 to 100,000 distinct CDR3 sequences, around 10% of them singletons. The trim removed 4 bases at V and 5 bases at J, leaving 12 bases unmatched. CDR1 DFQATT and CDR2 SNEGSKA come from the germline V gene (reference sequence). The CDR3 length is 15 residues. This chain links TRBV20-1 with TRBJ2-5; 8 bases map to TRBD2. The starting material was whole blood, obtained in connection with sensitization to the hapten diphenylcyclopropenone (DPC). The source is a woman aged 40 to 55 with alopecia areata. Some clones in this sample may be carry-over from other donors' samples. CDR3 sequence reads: CSATPPGGPQETQYF. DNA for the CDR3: TGCAGTGCTACCCCTCCGGGGGGGCCTCAGGAGACCCAGTACTTC.